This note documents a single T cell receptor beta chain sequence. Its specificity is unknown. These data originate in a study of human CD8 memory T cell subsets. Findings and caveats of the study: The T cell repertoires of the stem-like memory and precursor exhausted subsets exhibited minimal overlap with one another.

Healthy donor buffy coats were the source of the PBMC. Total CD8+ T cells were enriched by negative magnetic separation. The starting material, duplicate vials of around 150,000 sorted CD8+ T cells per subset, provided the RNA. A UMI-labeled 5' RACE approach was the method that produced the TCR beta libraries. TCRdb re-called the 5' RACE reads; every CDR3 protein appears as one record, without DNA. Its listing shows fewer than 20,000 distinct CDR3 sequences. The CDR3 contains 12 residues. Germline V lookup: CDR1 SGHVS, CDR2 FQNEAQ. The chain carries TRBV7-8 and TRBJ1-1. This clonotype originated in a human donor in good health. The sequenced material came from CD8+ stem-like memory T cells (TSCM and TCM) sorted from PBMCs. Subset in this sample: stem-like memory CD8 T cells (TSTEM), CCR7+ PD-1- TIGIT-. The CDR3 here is CASSLGQLEAFF.